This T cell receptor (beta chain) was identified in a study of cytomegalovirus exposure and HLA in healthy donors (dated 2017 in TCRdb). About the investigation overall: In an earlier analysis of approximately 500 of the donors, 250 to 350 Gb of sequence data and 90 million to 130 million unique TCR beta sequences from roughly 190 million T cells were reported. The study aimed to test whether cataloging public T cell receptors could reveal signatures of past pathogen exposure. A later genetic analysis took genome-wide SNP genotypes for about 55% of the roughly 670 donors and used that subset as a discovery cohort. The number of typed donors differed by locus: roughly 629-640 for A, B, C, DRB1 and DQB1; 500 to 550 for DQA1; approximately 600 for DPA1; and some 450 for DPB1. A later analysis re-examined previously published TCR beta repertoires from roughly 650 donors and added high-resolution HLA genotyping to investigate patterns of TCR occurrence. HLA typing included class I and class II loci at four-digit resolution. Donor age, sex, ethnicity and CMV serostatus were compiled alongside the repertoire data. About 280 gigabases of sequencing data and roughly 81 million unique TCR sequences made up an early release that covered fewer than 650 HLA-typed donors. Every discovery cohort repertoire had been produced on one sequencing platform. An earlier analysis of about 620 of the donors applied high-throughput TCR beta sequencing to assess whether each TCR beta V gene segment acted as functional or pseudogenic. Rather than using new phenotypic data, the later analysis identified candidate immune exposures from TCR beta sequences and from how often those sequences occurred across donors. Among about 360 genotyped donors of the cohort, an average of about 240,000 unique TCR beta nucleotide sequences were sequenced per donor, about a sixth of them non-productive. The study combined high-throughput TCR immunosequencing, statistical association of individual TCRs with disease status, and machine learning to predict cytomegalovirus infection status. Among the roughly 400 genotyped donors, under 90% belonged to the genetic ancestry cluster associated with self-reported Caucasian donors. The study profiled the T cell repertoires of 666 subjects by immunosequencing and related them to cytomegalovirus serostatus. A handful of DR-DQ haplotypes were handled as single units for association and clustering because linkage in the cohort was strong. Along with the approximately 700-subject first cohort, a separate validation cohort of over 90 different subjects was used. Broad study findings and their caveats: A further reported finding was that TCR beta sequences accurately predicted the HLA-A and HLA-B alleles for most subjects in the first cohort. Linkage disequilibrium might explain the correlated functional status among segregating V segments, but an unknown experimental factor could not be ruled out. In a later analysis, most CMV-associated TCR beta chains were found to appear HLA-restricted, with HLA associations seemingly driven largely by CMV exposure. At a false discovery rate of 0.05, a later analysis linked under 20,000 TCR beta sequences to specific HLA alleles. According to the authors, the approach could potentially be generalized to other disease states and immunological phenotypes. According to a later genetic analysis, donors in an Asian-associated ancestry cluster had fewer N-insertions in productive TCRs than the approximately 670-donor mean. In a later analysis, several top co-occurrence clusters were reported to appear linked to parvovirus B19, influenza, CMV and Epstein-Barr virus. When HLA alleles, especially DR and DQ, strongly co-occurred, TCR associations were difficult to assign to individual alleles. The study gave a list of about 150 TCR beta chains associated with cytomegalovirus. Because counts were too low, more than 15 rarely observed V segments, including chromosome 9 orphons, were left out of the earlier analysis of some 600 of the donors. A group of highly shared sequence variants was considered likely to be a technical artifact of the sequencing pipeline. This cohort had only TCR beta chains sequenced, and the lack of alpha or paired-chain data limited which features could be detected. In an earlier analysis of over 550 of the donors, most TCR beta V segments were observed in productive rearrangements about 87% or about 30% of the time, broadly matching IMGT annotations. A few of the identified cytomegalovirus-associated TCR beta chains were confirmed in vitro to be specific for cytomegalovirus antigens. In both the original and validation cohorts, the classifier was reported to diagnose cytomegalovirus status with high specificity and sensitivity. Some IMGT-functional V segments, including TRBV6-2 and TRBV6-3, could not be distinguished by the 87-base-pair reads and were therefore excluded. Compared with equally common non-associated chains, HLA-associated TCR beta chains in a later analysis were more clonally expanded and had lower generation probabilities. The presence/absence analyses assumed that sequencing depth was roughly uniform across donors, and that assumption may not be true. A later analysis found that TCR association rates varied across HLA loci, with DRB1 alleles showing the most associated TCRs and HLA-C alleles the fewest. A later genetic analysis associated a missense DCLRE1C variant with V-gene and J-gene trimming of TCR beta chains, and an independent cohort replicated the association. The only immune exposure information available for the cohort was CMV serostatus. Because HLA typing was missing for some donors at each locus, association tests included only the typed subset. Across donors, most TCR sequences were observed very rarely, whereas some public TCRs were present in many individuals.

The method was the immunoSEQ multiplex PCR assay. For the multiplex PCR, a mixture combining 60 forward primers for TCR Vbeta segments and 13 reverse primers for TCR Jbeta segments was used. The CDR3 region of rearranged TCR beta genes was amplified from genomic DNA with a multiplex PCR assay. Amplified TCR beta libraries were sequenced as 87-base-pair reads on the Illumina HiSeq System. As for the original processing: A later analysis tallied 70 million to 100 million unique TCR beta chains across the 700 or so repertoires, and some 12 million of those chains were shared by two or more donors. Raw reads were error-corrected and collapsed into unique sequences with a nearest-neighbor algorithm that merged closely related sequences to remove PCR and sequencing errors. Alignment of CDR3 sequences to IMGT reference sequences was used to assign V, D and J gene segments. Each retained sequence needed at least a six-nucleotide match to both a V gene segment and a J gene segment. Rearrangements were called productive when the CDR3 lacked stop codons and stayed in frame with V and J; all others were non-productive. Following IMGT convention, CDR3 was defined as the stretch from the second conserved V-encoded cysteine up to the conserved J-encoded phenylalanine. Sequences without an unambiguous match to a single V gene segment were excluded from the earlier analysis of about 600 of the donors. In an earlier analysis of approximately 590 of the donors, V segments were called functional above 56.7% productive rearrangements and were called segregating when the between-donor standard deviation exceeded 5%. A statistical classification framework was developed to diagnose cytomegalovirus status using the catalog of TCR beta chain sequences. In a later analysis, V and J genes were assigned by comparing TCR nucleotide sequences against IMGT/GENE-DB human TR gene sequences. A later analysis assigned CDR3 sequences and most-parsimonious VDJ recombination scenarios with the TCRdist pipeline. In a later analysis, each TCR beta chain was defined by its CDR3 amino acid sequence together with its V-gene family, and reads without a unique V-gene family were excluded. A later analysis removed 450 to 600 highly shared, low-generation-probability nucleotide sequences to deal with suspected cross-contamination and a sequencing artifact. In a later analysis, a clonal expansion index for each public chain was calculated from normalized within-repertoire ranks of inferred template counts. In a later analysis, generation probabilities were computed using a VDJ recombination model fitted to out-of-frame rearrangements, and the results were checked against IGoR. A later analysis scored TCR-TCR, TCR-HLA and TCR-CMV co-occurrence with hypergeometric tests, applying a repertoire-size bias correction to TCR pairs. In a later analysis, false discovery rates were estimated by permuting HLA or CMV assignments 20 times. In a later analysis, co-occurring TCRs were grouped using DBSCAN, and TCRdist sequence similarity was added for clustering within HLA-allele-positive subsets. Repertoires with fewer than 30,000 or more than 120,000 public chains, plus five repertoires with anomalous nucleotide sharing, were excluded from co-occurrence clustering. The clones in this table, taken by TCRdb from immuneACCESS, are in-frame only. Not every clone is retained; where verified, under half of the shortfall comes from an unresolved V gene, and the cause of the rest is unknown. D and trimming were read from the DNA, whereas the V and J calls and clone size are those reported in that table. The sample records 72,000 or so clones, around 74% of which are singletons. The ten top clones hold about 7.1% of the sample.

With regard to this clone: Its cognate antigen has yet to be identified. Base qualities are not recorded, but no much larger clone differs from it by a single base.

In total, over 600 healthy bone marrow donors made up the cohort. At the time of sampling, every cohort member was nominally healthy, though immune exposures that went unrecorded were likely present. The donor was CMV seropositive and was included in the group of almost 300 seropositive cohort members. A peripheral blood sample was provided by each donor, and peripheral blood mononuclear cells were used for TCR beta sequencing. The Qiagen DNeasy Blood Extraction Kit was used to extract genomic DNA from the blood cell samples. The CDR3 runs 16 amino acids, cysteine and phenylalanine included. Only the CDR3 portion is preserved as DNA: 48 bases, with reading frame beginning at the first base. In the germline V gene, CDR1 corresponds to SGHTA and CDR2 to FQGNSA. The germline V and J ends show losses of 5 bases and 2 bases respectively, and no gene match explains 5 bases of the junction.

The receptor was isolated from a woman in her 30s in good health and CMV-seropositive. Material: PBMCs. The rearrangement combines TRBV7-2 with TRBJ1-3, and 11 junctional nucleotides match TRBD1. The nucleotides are TGTGCCAGCAGCCCGCAGGGACAGGGGGCTGGAAACACCATATATTTT. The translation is CASSPQGQGAGNTIYF. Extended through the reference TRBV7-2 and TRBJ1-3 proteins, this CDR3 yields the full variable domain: GAGVSQSPSNKVTEKGKDVELRCDPISGHTALYWYRQSLGQGLEFLIYFQGNSAPDKSGLPSDRFSAERTGGSVSTLTIQRTQQEDSAVYLCASSPQGQGAGNTIYFGEGSWLTVV.